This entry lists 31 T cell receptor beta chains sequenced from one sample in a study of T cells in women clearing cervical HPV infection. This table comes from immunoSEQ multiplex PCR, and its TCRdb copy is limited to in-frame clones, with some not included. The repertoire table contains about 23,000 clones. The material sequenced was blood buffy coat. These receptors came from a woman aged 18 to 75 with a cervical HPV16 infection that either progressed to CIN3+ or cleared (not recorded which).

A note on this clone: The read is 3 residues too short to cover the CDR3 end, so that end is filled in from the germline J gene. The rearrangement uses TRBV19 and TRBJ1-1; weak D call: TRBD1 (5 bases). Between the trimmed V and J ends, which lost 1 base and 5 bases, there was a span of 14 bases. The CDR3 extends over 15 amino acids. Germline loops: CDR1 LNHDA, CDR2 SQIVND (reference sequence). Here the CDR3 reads CASSIGRVRVTEAFF. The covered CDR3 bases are TGTGCCAGTAGTATAGGCAGGGTGAGGGTTACTGAA.

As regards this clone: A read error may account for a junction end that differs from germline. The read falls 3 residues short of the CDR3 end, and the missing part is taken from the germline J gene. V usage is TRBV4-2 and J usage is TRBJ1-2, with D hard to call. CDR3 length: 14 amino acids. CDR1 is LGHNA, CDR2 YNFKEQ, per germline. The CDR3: CASSHMGLNYGYTF. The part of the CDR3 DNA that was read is TGCGCCAGCAGCCACATGGGCCTAAATTATGGC.

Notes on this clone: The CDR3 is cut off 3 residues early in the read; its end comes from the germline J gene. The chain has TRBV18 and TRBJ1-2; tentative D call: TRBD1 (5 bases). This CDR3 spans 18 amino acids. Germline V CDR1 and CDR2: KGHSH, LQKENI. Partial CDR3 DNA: TGTGCCAGCTTGGACACCGGGACTAGCGGGAACTCCTACAATGAC. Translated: CASLDTGTSGNSYND. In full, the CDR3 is CASLDTGTSGNSYNDYTF.

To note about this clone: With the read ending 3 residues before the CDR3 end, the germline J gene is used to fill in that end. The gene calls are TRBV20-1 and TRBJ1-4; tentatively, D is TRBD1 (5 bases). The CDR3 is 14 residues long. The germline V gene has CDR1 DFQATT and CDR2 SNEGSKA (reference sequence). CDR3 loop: CSARDGRVKSPLFF. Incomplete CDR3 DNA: TGCAGTGCTAGAGACGGCAGGGTAAAATCACCA.

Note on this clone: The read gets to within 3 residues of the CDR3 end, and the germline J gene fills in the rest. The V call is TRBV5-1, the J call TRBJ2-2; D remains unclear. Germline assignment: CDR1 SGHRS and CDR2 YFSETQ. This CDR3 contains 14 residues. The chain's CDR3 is CASSLNTVSEKLFF. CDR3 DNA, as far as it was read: TGCGCCAGCAGCCTTAATACAGTCTCCGAAAAG.

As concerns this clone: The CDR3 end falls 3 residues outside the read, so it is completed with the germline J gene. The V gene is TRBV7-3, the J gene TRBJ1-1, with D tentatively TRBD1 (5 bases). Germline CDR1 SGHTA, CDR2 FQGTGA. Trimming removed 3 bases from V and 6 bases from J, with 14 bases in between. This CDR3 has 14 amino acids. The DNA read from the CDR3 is TGTGCCAGCAGCTTTAACGGAGACAGAGCTGAA. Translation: CASSFNGDRAE. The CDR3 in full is CASSFNGDRAEAFF.

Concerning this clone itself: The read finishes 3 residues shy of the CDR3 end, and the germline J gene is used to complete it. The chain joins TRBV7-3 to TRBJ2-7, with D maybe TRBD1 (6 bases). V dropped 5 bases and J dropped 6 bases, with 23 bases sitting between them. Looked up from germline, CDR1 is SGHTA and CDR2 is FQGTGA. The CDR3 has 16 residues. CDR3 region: CASSEPLVGTLREQYF. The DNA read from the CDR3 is TGTGCCAGCAGCGAACCCCTAGTTGGGACACTCCGCGAG.

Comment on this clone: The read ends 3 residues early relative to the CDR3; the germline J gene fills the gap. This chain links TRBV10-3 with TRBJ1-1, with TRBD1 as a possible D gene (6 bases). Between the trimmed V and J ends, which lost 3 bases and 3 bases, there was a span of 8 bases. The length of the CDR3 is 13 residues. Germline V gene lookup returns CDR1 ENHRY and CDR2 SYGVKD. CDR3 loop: CAISESGDTEAFF. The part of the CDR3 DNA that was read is TGTGCCATCAGTGAATCAGGGGACACTGAA.

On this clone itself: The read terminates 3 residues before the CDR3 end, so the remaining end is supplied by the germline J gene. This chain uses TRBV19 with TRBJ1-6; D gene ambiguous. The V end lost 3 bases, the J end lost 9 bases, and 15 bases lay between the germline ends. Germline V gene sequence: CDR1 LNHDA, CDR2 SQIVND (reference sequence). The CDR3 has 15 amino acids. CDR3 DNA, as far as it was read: TGTGCCAGTAGTATGAGCGCGAAACGGGGTTCACCC. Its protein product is CASSMSAKRGSP. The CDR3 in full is CASSMSAKRGSPLHF.

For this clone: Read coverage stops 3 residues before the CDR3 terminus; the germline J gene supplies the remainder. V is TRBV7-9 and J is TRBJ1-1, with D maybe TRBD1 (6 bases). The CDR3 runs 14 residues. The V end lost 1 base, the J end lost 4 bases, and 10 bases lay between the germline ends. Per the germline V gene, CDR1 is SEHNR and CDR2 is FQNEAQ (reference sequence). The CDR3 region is CASSLEQGGTEAFF. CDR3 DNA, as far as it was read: TGTGCCAGCAGCTTAGAACAGGGAGGCACTGAA.

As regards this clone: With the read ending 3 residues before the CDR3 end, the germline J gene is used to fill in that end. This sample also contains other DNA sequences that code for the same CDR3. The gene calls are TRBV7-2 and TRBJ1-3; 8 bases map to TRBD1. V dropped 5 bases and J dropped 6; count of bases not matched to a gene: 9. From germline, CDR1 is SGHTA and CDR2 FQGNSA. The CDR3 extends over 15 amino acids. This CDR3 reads CASSQRAGGENTIYF. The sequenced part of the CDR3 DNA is TGTGCCAGCAGCCAAAGGGCAGGGGGCGAAAACACC. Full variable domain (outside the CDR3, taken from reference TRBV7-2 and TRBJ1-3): GAGVSQSPSNKVTEKGKDVELRCDPISGHTALYWYRQSLGQGLEFLIYFQGNSAPDKSGLPSDRFSAERTGGSVSTLTIQRTQQEDSAVYLCASSQRAGGENTIYFGEGSWLTVV.

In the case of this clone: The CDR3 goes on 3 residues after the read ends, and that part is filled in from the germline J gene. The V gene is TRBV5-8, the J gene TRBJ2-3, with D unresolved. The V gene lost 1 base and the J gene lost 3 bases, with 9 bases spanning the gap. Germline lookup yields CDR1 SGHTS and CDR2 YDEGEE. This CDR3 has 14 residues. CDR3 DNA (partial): TGTGCCAGCAGCTTGTATCGCGGTACAGATACG. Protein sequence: CASSLYRGTDT. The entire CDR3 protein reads CASSLYRGTDTQYF.

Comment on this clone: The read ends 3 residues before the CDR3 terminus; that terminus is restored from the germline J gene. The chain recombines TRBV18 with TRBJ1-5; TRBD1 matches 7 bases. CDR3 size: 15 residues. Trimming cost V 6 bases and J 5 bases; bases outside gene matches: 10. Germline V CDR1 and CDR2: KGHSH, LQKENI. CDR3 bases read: TGTGCCAGCTCGCGCACCGGGGACAGCTATCAGCCC. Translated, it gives CASSRTGDSYQP. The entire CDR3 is CASSRTGDSYQPQHF.

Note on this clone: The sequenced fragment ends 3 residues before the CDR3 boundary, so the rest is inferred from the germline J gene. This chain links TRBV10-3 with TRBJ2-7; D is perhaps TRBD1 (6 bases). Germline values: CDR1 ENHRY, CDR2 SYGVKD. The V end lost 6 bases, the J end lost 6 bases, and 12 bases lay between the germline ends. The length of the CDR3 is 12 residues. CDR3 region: CAIRGTGPEQYF. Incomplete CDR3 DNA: TGTGCCATCAGGGGTACAGGGCCCGAG.

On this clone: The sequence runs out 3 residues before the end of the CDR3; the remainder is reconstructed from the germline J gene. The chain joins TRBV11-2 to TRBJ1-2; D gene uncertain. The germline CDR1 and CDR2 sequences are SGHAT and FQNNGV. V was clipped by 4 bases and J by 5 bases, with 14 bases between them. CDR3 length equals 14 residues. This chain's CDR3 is CASSSQNPLYGYTF. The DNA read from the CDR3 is TGTGCCAGCAGCTCACAGAATCCGCTTTATGGC.

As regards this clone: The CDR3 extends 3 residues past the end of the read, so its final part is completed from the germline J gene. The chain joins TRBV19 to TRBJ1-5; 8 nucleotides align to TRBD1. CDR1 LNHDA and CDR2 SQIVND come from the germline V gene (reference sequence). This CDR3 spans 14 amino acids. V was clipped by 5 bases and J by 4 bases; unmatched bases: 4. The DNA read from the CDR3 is TGTGCCAGTAGTGCCCGACAGGGGAATCAGCCC. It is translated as CASSARQGNQP. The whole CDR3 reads CASSARQGNQPQHF.

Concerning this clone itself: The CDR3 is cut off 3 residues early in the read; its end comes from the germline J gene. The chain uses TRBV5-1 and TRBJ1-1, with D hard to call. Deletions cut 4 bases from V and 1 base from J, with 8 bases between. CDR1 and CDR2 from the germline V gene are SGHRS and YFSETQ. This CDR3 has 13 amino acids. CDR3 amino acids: CASSLNRNTEAFF. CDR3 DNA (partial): TGCGCCAGCAGCCTAAACAGGAACACTGAA.

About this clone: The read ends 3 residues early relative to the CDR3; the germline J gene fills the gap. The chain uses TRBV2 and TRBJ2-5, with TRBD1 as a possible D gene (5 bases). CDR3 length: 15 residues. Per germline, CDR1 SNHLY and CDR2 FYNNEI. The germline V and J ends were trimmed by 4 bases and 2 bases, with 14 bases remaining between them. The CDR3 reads CASSAGLSPQETQYF. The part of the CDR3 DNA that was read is TGTGCCAGCAGTGCAGGGTTGTCCCCTCAAGAGACC.

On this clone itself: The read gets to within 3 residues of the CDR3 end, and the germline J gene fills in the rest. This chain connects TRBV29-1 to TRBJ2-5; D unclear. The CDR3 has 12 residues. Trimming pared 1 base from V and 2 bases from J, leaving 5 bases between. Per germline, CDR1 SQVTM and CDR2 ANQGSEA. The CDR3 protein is CSVEGGQETQYF. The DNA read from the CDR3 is TGCAGCGTTGAAGGCGGACAAGAGACC.

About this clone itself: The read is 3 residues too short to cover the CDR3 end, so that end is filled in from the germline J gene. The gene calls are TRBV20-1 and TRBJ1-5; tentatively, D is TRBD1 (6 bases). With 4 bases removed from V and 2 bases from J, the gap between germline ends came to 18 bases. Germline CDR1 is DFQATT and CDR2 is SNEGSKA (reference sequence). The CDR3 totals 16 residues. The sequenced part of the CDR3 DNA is TGCAGTGCTATTCCAGAACAGGGTATGGGCAATCAGCCC. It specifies CSAIPEQGMGNQP. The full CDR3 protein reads CSAIPEQGMGNQPQHF.

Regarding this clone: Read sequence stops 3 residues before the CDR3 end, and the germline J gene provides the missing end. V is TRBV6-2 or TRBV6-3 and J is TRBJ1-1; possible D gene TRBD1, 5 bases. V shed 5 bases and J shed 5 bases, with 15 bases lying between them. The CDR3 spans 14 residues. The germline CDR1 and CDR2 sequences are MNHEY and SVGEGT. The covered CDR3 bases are TGTGCCAGCAGTCTTTCACCCAGGGTTACTGAA. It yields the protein CASSLSPRVTE. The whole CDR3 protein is CASSLSPRVTEAFF.

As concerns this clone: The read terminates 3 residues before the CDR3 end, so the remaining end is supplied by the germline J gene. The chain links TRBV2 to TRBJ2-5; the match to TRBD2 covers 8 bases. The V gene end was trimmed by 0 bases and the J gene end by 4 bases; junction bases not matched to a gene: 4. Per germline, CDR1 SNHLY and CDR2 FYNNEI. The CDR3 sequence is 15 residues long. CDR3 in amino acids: CASSEAGAGGETQYF. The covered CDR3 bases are TGTGCCAGCAGTGAAGCGGGGGCGGGGGGAGAGACC.

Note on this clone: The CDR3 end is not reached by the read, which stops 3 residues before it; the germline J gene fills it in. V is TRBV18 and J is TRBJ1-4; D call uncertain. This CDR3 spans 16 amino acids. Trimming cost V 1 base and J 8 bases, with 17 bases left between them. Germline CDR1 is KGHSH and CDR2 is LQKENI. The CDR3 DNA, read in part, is TGTGCCAGCTCACCACAGTACGGCGGCGGAAGAGAAAAA. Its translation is CASSPQYGGGREK. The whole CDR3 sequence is CASSPQYGGGREKLFF.

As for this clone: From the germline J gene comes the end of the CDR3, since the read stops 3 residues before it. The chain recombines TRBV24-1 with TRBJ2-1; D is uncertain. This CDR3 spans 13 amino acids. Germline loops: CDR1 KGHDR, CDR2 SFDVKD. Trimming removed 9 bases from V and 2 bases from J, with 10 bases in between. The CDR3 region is CATAATTYNEQFF. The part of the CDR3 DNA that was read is TGTGCCACCGCGGCTACCACCTACAATGAG.

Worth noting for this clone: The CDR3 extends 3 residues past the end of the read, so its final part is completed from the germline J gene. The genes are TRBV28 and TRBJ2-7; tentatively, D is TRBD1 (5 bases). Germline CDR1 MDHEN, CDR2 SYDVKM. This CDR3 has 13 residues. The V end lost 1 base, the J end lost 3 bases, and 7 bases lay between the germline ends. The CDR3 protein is CASSLYRIYEQYF. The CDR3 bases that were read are TGTGCCAGCAGTTTATACAGGATCTACGAG.

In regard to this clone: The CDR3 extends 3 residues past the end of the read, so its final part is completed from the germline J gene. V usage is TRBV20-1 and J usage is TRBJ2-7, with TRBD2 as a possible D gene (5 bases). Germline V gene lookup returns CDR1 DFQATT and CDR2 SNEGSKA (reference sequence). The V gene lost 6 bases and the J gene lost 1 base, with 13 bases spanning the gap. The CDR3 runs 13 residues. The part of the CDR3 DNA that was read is TGCAGTGCCGCGTGGCCGGGGTCCTACGAG. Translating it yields CSAAWPGSYE. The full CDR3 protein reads CSAAWPGSYEQYF.

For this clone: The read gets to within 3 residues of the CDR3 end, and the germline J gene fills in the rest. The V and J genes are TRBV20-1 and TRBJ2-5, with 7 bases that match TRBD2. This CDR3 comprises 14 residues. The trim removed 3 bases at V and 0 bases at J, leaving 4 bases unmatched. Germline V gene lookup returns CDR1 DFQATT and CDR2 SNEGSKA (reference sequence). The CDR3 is CSARGRGYQETQYF. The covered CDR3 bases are TGCAGTGCTAGGGGGCGGGGGTACCAAGAGACC.

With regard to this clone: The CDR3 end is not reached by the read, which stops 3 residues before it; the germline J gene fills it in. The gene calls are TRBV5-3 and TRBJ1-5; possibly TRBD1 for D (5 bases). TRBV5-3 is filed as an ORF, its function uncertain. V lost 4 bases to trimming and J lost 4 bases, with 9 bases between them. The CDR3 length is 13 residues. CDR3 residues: CARSLPGNQPQHF. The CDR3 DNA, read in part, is TGTGCCAGAAGCCTGCCAGGGAATCAGCCC.

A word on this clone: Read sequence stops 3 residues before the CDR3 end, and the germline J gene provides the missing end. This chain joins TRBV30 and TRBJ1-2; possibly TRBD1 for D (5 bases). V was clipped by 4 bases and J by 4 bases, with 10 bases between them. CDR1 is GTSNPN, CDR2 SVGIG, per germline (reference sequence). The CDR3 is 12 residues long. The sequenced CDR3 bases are TGTGCCTGGAACCCAGGGAGCTATGGC. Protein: CAWNPGSYG. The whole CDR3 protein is CAWNPGSYGYTF.

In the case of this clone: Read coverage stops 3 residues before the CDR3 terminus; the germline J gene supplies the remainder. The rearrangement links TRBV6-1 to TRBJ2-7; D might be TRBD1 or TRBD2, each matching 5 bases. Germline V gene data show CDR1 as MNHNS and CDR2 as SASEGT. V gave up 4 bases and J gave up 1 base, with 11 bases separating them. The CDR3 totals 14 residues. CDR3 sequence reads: CASSAEGPSYEQYF. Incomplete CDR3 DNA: TGTGCCAGCAGTGCCGAGGGGCCGTCCTACGAG.

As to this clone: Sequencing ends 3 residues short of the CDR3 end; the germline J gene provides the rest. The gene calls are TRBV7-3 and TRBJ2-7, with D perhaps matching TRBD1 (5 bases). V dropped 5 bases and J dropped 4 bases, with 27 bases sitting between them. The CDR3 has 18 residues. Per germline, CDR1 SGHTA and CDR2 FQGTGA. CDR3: CASSPIIGALTTKYEQYF. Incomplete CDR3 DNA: TGTGCCAGCAGCCCCATTATAGGGGCCCTAACGACAAAATACGAG. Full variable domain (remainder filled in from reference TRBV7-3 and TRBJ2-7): GAGVSQTPSNKVTEKGKYVELRCDPISGHTALYWYRQSLGQGPEFLIYFQGTGAADDSGLPNDRFFAVRPEGSVSTLKIQRTERGDSAVYLCASSPIIGALTTKYEQYFGPGTRLTVT.